This T cell receptor (beta chain) was profiled in a study of blood T cell repertoires in COVID-19. Across the whole study: Material from acute and convalescent COVID-19 was sourced from the United States, Italy and Spain.

The CDR3 has 14 amino acids. The V gene's germline CDR1 is LNHDA and CDR2 SQIVND (reference sequence). The germline V and J ends were trimmed by 3 bases and 0 bases, with 8 bases remaining between them. Original analysis: Researchers report that nucleated cell counts were estimated from reference gene primer amplification. Sequencing was performed with immunoSEQ multiplex PCR; in TCRdb, only in-frame clones are kept and a portion is missing. V, J and clone size were drawn from that table, and D and trimming were deduced from the DNA. In the table there are roughly 250,000 clones, approximately 90% of which are singletons.

The V call is TRBV19, the J call TRBJ1-1; D gene uncertain. The TCR comes from a woman between 35 and 50 years old with acute or convalescent COVID-19. Sequences were obtained from peripheral blood. CDR3 loop: CASSIWRMNTEAFF. In nucleotides, the CDR3 is TGTGCCAGTAGTATTTGGCGGATGAACACTGAAGCTTTCTTT.